A selection of T cell receptor beta chains follows, all from one sample in a study of blood T cell repertoires in COVID-19. The protocol was immunoSEQ multiplex PCR, while the TCRdb copy is restricted to in-frame clones and leaves out a portion. The sample holds 250,000 to 350,000 clones, less than 85% seen once. Input material: peripheral blood. These receptors originate from a human donor with COVID-19, enrolled during active disease. The donor label of this sample is uncertain. Each CDR3 is given with its conserved first and last residue. The order of the fields is CDR3 DNA, CDR3 protein, V gene, clone size, D gene, J gene. A D gene is named only where the DNA matches it firmly. Where a row states a size, it is once, few, many or the class of an expanded clone; other rows omit it.

DNA: TGTGCCTGGAACGAAGGACTAGCGGGAGCTTTTCCGTTCTTC; CDR3: CAWNEGLAGAFPFF; V: TRBV30; size: NA; D: TRBD2; J: TRBJ2-1
DNA: TGTGCCAGCAGCCAAGAGGCGCAGCGCTACGAGCAGTACTTC; CDR3: CASSQEAQRYEQYF; V: TRBV3-1/TRBV3-2; size: NA; D: NA; J: TRBJ2-7
DNA: TGTGCCAGCAGCATCGCCGGGGGGGTGGCAGCTAACTATGGCTACACCTTC; CDR3: CASSIAGGVAANYGYTF; V: TRBV7-8; size: NA; D: NA; J: TRBJ1-2
DNA: TGTGCCAGCCGGCCGGACAGGGACTATGGCTACACCTTC; CDR3: CASRPDRDYGYTF; V: TRBV19; size: NA; D: TRBD1; J: TRBJ1-2
DNA: TGTGCCAGTGCCATATCGGGAGAGCAGTTCTTC; CDR3: CASAISGEQFF; V: TRBV27; size: NA; D: NA; J: TRBJ2-1
DNA: TGTGCCAGCAGCGTACTAGCGGGAGGGATCGATGAGCAGTTCTTC; CDR3: CASSVLAGGIDEQFF; V: TRBV6-4; size: NA; D: TRBD2; J: TRBJ2-1
DNA: TGTGCCAGCTCCGGGTCGACTAGCACAGATACGCAGTATTTT; CDR3: CASSGSTSTDTQYF; V: TRBV18; size: NA; D: NA; J: TRBJ2-3
DNA: TGCGCCAGCAGCTTGGGGCAGGGCTACAATGAGCAGTTCTTC; CDR3: CASSLGQGYNEQFF; V: TRBV5-1; size: NA; D: NA; J: TRBJ2-1
DNA: TGCGCCAGCAGCCTAGACAGGCAGAATTCTGGGGCCAACGTCCTGACTTTC; CDR3: CASSLDRQNSGANVLTF; V: TRBV4-1; size: NA; D: NA; J: TRBJ2-6
DNA: TGTGCCAGCAGTCCAGGGGCAACTAATGAAAAACTGTTTTTT; CDR3: CASSPGATNEKLFF; V: TRBV28; size: NA; D: NA; J: TRBJ1-4
DNA: TGTGCCAGCAGCCAAAACTGGGGGGGAGAGGAGACCCAGTACTTC; CDR3: CASSQNWGGEETQYF; V: TRBV3-1/TRBV3-2; size: NA; D: TRBD2; J: TRBJ2-5
DNA: TGTGCCAGCAGCTTAGTTTCGGCGGGAGCATTAAATGAGCAGTTCTTC; CDR3: CASSLVSAGALNEQFF; V: TRBV7-2; size: NA; D: TRBD2; J: TRBJ2-1
DNA: TGTGCCAGCAGCCCGGGGGACAGGGGGCGCCGGGATAATGAGCAGTTCTTC; CDR3: CASSPGDRGRRDNEQFF; V: TRBV7-9; size: few; D: TRBD1; J: TRBJ2-1
DNA: TGTGCCAGCAGCGCAGGGAACACCGGGGAGCTGTTTTTT; CDR3: CASSAGNTGELFF; V: TRBV2; size: NA; D: NA; J: TRBJ2-2
DNA: TGCGCCAGCAGCCCAGACAGGGGGCGTATGGGCACAGATACGCAGTATTTT; CDR3: CASSPDRGRMGTDTQYF; V: TRBV5-1; size: NA; D: TRBD1; J: TRBJ2-3
DNA: TGTGCCAGCAGTTGGACTGCCCGGGGAGATGAAAAACTGTTTTTT; CDR3: CASSWTARGDEKLFF; V: TRBV28; size: NA; D: NA; J: TRBJ1-4
DNA: TGTGCCAGCAGCGAACAGGGAAGTTCTGGGGCCAACGTCCTGACTTTC; CDR3: CASSEQGSSGANVLTF; V: TRBV11-1; size: NA; D: NA; J: TRBJ2-6
DNA: TGTGCCAGCAGTCCCCACGAATATGACAGGCGCAGGTACGAGCAGTACTTC; CDR3: CASSPHEYDRRRYEQYF; V: TRBV6-2/TRBV6-3; size: once; D: NA; J: TRBJ2-7
DNA: TGTGCCAGCAGGTACGGGCTGGGACAGGGCCTGTCTGGCTACACCTTC; CDR3: CASRYGLGQGLSGYTF; V: TRBV6-2/TRBV6-3; size: NA; D: TRBD1; J: TRBJ1-2
DNA: TGTGCCAGCGGACAGGGTGGTGGCTACACCTTC; CDR3: CASGQGGGYTF; V: TRBV27; size: many; D: TRBD1; J: TRBJ1-2
DNA: TGTGCCTGGATCCCCCGCCTAGGGGAGGAGAACACTGAAGCTTTCTTT; CDR3: CAWIPRLGEENTEAFF; V: TRBV30; size: NA; D: NA; J: TRBJ1-1
DNA: TGTGCCAGCAGGTTGACAGGGGAAGGTGGCTACACCTTC; CDR3: CASRLTGEGGYTF; V: TRBV2; size: NA; D: TRBD1; J: TRBJ1-2
DNA: TGTGCCAGCAGCTTGTTCGGCGGGAGGGCCTCAGGTACGCAGTATTTT; CDR3: CASSLFGGRASGTQYF; V: TRBV5-4; size: NA; D: TRBD2; J: TRBJ2-3
DNA: TGTGCCAGCAGCCTAGAAAGCGTCAACTATGGCTACACCTTC; CDR3: CASSLESVNYGYTF; V: TRBV7-2; size: once; D: NA; J: TRBJ1-2
DNA: TGTGCCAGCCTTGGGCTTCCGAGCAATCAGCCCCAGCATTTT; CDR3: CASLGLPSNQPQHF; V: TRBV28; size: NA; D: NA; J: TRBJ1-5
DNA: TGCAGCGTTTTGGGACAGGCCGGCTCTGGAAACACCATATATTTT; CDR3: CSVLGQAGSGNTIYF; V: TRBV29-1; size: NA; D: TRBD1; J: TRBJ1-3
DNA: TGTGCCAGCAGCCCGGTGACGGGAGGGCCTTTTCAGACCCAGTACTTC; CDR3: CASSPVTGGPFQTQYF; V: TRBV7-3; size: NA; D: TRBD2; J: TRBJ2-5
DNA: TGTGCCGGATCAGCGGGGCAAGAGACCCAGTACTTC; CDR3: CAGSAGQETQYF; V: TRBV6-5; size: NA; D: TRBD2; J: TRBJ2-5
DNA: TGTGCCAGCAGCTTGAAGAGAATCGAGCAGTACTTC; CDR3: CASSLKRIEQYF; V: TRBV5-6; size: NA; D: NA; J: TRBJ2-7
DNA: TGTGCCAGCAGCCAAGAGTGGCTAGCGGGATACAATGAGCAGTTCTTC; CDR3: CASSQEWLAGYNEQFF; V: TRBV14; size: few; D: TRBD2; J: TRBJ2-1